This entry is about one T cell receptor (beta chain). The antigen remains unidentified. The PCR contained 60 Vbeta and 13 Jbeta primers. Sequencing was performed with immunoSEQ multiplex PCR; in TCRdb, only in-frame clones are kept and a portion is missing. The data hold 90,000 to 110,000 clones, with roughly three quarters observed a single time. The source of the sample is a study of cytomegalovirus exposure and HLA in healthy donors. Study-level results: For most TCR sequences rarity was the rule, although some public TCRs occurred in many donors.

There are 14 residues in the CDR3. The germline V gene encodes CDR1 MNHNY and CDR2 SVGAGI (reference sequence). V was cut by 0 bases and J by 5 bases, with 10 bases left in between. The genes are TRBV6-6 and TRBJ1-2; no reliable D call. Sequencing was done on a sample of PBMCs. This sequence originates from a male donor in good health and CMV-seronegative. The DNA for the CDR3 is TGTGCCAGCAGTTACTCGGCGGAGGGTTATGGCTACACCTTC. It translates to CASSYSAEGYGYTF.